This T cell receptor beta chain is drawn from a study of T cells expressing NK-cell markers. TCRdb reanalyzed the 5' RACE reads and collapses them to one entry per CDR3 protein, without DNA. The sample includes 500,000 to 600,000 distinct CDR3 sequences. The CDR3 covers 15 residues. CDR1 is DFQATT, CDR2 SNEGSKA, per germline (reference sequence). This receptor was obtained from a man aged 18 to 29 in good health. The V and J genes are TRBV20-1 and TRBJ2-1; TCRdb lists TRBD2, though no DNA is available to test this call. Sequencing was carried out using blood T cells: a sorted CD56 or NKG2C T cell subset, CD4+ or CD8+ T cells, or bulk PBMC T cells (not recorded which). CDR3 sequence: CSARSGLAGRNEQFF.